The 3 T cell receptor beta chains presented below share a single source sample, sequenced in a study of OX40 agonist ivuxolimab in advanced cancers. Assay: immunoSEQ multiplex PCR; the TCRdb copy retains only in-frame clones and omits some. The profile shows approximately 58,000 clones, 82% of them singletons. The sequencing here drew on CD4+ or CD8+ T cells sorted from blood, taken in a trial of the OX40 agonist ivuxolimab. Receptors originate from an adult with an advanced solid tumor such as melanoma, head and neck, liver or kidney cancer.

The chain is built from TRBV7-6 and TRBJ2-3; perhaps TRBD2 as D (6 bases). V lost 5 bases and J 7 bases, leaving 19 bases between the germline ends. The germline CDR1 and CDR2 sequences are SGHVS and FNYEAQ. CDR3 size: 15 residues. CDR3 nucleotide sequence: TGTGCCAGCAGCCCGGTGGGGCGGGGTGGGAATACGCAGTATTTT. The encoded protein is CASSPVGRGGNTQYF.

This chain links TRBV2 with TRBJ1-6, with 9 bases aligning to TRBD1. Germline loops: CDR1 SNHLY, CDR2 FYNNEI. Trimming removed 7 bases from V and 7 bases from J; junction bases left unmatched: 5. This CDR3 has 14 residues. CDR3 nucleotide sequence: TGTGCCAGCAAATTTGGACAGGGGAATTCACCCCTCCACTTT. Translating it yields CASKFGQGNSPLHF.

This clone has just a few counts. The V gene is TRBV19, the J gene TRBJ1-5; perhaps TRBD1 as D (5 bases). CDR3 size: 12 residues. Trimming shortened V by 6 bases and J by 8 bases, and 11 bases separated the two germline ends. Germline V gene data show CDR1 as LNHDA and CDR2 as SQIVND (reference sequence). The DNA of the CDR3 is TGTGCCAGTAGGATACAGGCTGAGCCCCAGCATTTT. Translating it yields CASRIQAEPQHF.